This T cell receptor beta chain stems from a study of identical twins. Study-wide results and caveats: Some out-of-frame alpha sequences were shared by twins, and these showed excess low generation probability. Zero-insertion analyses might be partly confounded by invariant T cells like MAIT and iNKT.

Germline V lookup: CDR1 LGHNA, CDR2 YNFKEQ. V lost 2 bases, J lost 4 bases, and 11 bases lay in between. The CDR3 is made up of 14 amino acids. One entry per CDR3 protein, called by TCRdb with MiXCR from the 5' RACE reads. The data show fewer than 650,000 distinct CDR3 sequences, roughly 7.2% seen once. In regard to this clonotype: What it recognizes is unknown.

These data also featured in a second study, about yellow fever vaccine responses in identical twins.

The sequence derives from a woman aged 18-29 years in good health. The genes are TRBV4-2 and TRBJ1-1; D remains unclear. The specimen sequenced was PBMCs. CDR3 bases: TGTGCCAGCAGCCAAAGGACGGGTATCACTGAAGCTTTCTTT. Translating gives CASSQRTGITEAFF.